This TCR beta chain came from a study of T cell repertoires in cytomegalovirus infection (dated by TCRdb to about 2019). Notes on the research overall: Alongside well-studied HLA-B-restricted epitopes, the peptide stimulations were aimed at recently identified HLA-C-restricted CMV epitopes, whose presentation resists viral immunomodulation. Because public TCR beta signatures pointed to carriage of CMV infection together with the matching HLA type, the HLA type of each donor mattered for the analysis. Results the study describes overall, beyond this receptor: In the ex vivo response, HLA-C-restricted CMV-specific TCR beta clonotypes were dominant, and in two of eight donors the single most frequent clonotype came from this HLA-C-restricted group. In both this cohort and an independent cohort of more than 350 donors, the cumulative frequency of public TCR beta family members distinguished carriers of CMV infection plus the relevant HLA type.

The treatment or condition tag for this specimen amounts to: in vitro stimulation with specific CMV peptide epitopes to enrich CMV-specific T cells. This sample was sequenced with an Illumina HiSeq 1500. TCRdb trimmed the raw reads at Q25, called clones with MiXCR and kept productive beta chains. Merged by CDR3 protein, the rows form single entries marked with the most common genes and DNA. The sample has about 830,000 distinct CDR3 sequences on record, around a third of them singletons. The ten biggest clones cover approximately 13% of the sample. CDR1 and CDR2 are drawn from the germline V gene: MNHEY, SVGAGI. The CDR3, cysteine through phenylalanine, is 14 amino acids long. Just the 42-base CDR3 DNA is kept, in frame starting at base 1. V and J are truncated by 5 bases and 7 bases respectively, leaving an intervening sequence of 15 bases. Points on this clonotype: Its antigen remains undetermined. It has no much larger one-base neighbor in the sample; base qualities were not kept.

The chain employs TRBV6-5 and TRBJ2-1; the D region possibly corresponds to TRBD1 (6 bases align). The source was cultured CD8+ T cells from PBMCs, collected from culture after CMV antigen stimulation. This TCR derives from a human donor in good health (CMV status not recorded). Some clones in this sample may be carry-over from other donors' samples. The nucleotide sequence is TGTGCCAGCAGTCCTCTACAGGGTGAAAATGAGCAGTTCTTC. This yields the protein CASSPLQGENEQFF.